Below, 29 T cell receptor beta chains from the same sample are listed, as sequenced in a study of Graves' ophthalmopathy and Graves' hyperthyroidism. TCR beta CDR3 amplification used RNA transcripts. A first-round RT-PCR used HTBI primers, followed by a second-round multiplex PCR. One entry per CDR3 protein, called by TCRdb with MiXCR from the multiplex PCR reads. The profile shows a few hundred thousand distinct CDR3 sequences, approximately 17% of them singletons. The sequenced sample consisted of peripheral blood. The receptor source for this set is an adult woman with stable Graves' hyperthyroidism.

This clonotype has ten or more counts. The rearrangement joins TRBV2 to TRBJ2-7; D remains unclear. The CDR3 is 14 residues long. Per the germline V gene, CDR1 is SNHLY and CDR2 is FYNNEI. The germline V and J ends were trimmed by 4 bases and 0 bases, with 10 bases remaining between them. The CDR3 nucleotides read TGTGCCAGCAGTGTCGAGAGGAGCTCCTACGAGCAGTACTTC. It yields the protein CASSVERSSYEQYF.

There are many counts of this clonotype. The CDR3 region is CASSEALGGLGETQYF. The CDR3, as DNA: TGTGCCAGCAGTGAAGCGCTTGGGGGTTTGGGCGAGACCCAGTACTTC. The rearrangement joins TRBV2 to TRBJ2-5, with D possibly being TRBD1 or TRBD2 (5 bases each). Germline assignment: CDR1 SNHLY and CDR2 FYNNEI. The CDR3 has 16 residues. Trimming took 0 bases from V and 5 from J, leaving 16 bases between them.

This clonotype was observed at least ten times. The CDR3 protein is CASSESTPQETQYF. CDR3 in DNA: TGTGCCAGCAGTGAATCGACTCCCCAAGAGACCCAGTACTTC. The chain joins TRBV6-1 to TRBJ2-5; D gene ambiguous. The CDR3 covers 14 residues. V shed 2 bases and J shed 1 base, with 8 bases lying between them. Germline CDR1 reads MNHNS; CDR2 reads SASEGT.

This clonotype was recorded at least ten times. The CDR3 is CASSLIFSVREGQEINQPQHF. CDR3 nucleotide sequence: TGTGCCAGCAGTTTAATTTTTTCTGTTCGTGAAGGACAGGAGATCAATCAGCCCCAGCATTTT. The rearrangement links TRBV12-3 or TRBV12-4 to TRBJ1-5; 7 positions match TRBD1. After removal of 2 bases from V and 3 bases from J, the junction contained 22 bases not matched to a gene. The CDR3 spans 21 residues.

The chain carries TRBV30 and TRBJ1-5; D call uncertain. The V gene lost 4 bases and the J gene lost 5 bases, with 9 bases spanning the gap. Germline V gives CDR1 GTSNPN, CDR2 SVGIG (reference sequence). This CDR3 comprises 12 residues. The CDR3 region is CAWIKSYQPQHF. Here the CDR3 DNA reads TGTGCCTGGATCAAAAGCTATCAGCCCCAGCATTTT.

The table lists this clonotype with many counts. The rearrangement links TRBV5-1 to TRBJ2-7; D possibly corresponds to TRBD2 (5 bases). This CDR3 has 15 residues. V dropped 0 bases and J dropped 2 bases, with 12 bases sitting between them. Germline V gene sequence: CDR1 SGHRS, CDR2 YFSETQ. CDR3 DNA: TGCGCCAGCAGCTTGGAAGCGGATACCGCCTACGAGCAGTACTTC. As protein: CASSLEADTAYEQYF. Full variable domain (outside the CDR3, taken from reference TRBV5-1 and TRBJ2-7): KAGVTQTPRYLIKTRGQQVTLSCSPISGHRSVSWYQQTPGQGLQFLFEYFSETQRNKGNFPGRFSGRQFSNSRSEMNVSTLELGDSALYLCASSLEADTAYEQYFGPGTRLTVT.

This clonotype was picked up a small number of times. A read error may be the cause here, since a much bigger clone is one base away. The gene calls are TRBV20-1 and TRBJ1-1, with no clear D. Trimming took 3 bases from V and 1 from J, leaving 9 bases between them. The length of the CDR3 is 13 residues. Germline V gives CDR1 DFQATT, CDR2 SNEGSKA (reference sequence). CDR3 region: CSARTDPNTEAFF. DNA of the CDR3: TGCAGTGCTAGGACGGACCCGAACACTGAAGCTTTCTTT.

This clonotype was seen a few times. The chain uses TRBV5-1 and TRBJ2-7, with D tentatively TRBD2 (6 bases). The germline V gene encodes CDR1 SGHRS and CDR2 YFSETQ. The CDR3 is 13 amino acids. The V and J ends lost 2 bases and 5 bases respectively, with 11 bases between them. CDR3 coding DNA: TGCGCCAGCAGCTTCGGGGGAGGCAACGAGCAGTACTTC. This sequence encodes CASSFGGGNEQYF.

The chain has TRBV19 and TRBJ1-5, with D perhaps matching TRBD1 (6 bases). Per germline, CDR1 LNHDA and CDR2 SQIVND (reference sequence). Trimming shortened V by 7 bases and J by 3 bases, and 22 bases separated the two germline ends. CDR3 length: 17 amino acids. CDR3 nucleotide sequence: TGTGCCAGTAATAAAGGGCTGGGGGGCGCTTCCAATCAGCCCCAGCATTTT. It specifies CASNKGLGGASNQPQHF.

This clonotype was observed many times. V usage is TRBV20-1 and J usage is TRBJ2-5, with TRBD2 matching 10 bases. V lost 5 bases to trimming and J lost 6 bases; unmatched junction nucleotides: 12. This CDR3 region has 15 residues. The germline V gene encodes CDR1 DFQATT and CDR2 SNEGSKA (reference sequence). The CDR3 DNA follows: TGCAGTGCTTTTCTAGCGGGAGTGTTTATGAAGACCCAGTACTTC. This gives the protein CSAFLAGVFMKTQYF.

This clonotype was recorded many times. The chain uses TRBV11-1 and TRBJ2-6; tentative D call: TRBD1 (6 bases). Trimming cost V 5 bases and J 2 bases, with 13 bases left between them. The CDR3 has 16 amino acids. Per germline, CDR1 SGHAT and CDR2 FQDESV (reference sequence). CDR3 sequence reads: CASSPQGVTGANVLTF. CDR3 nucleotides: TGTGCCAGCAGCCCACAGGGTGTCACTGGGGCCAACGTCCTGACTTTC.

A note on this clonotype: The junction departs from germline at one end; a sequencing error may be responsible. This rearrangement joins TRBV29-1 to TRBJ2-7, with TRBD2 identical over 9 bases. CDR1 and CDR2 (germline): SQVTM, ANQGSEA. The CDR3 length is 15 residues. The CDR3 reads CSVEKTSGSSYELYF. The CDR3 coding sequence is TGCAGCGTTGAAAAGACTAGCGGTTCATCCTACGAGCTGTACTTC.

This clonotype was seen a few times. V usage is TRBV20-1 and J usage is TRBJ2-3, with 13 bases fitting TRBD2. The CDR3 spans 17 residues. Germline V gene sequence: CDR1 DFQATT, CDR2 SNEGSKA (reference sequence). The junction had 5 bases not matched to a gene; V was cut back by 0 bases and J by 2 bases. CDR3 nucleotides: TGCAGTGCTAGAGATCCTGGGACTAGCGGGAACACAGATACGCAGTATTTT. It specifies CSARDPGTSGNTDTQYF.

This clonotype has a count of ten or more. The chain joins TRBV20-1 to TRBJ2-7; D gene ambiguous. The germline V gene encodes CDR1 DFQATT and CDR2 SNEGSKA (reference sequence). This CDR3 is built from 11 residues. V was pared by 0 bases and J by 2 bases, with 2 bases between. The CDR3 DNA follows: TGCAGTGCTAGAGAAGCCTACGAGCAGTACTTC. This translates into CSAREAYEQYF.

This clonotype has ten or more counts. The chain carries TRBV9 and TRBJ1-1, with D perhaps TRBD1 (6 bases). This CDR3 is 13 amino acids long. Between the trimmed V and J ends, which lost 0 bases and 4 bases, there was a span of 7 bases. CDR1 SGDLS and CDR2 YYNGEE come from the germline V gene. CDR3 loop: CASSVEGVTEAFF. CDR3 DNA sequence: TGTGCCAGCAGCGTAGAGGGGGTCACTGAAGCTTTCTTT.

The sample holds many counts of this clonotype. The chain carries TRBV6-2 or TRBV6-3 and TRBJ2-2, with D tentatively TRBD1 (6 bases). The ends were cut back, 6 bases at V and 7 bases at J, with 15 bases in the middle. This CDR3 spans 14 amino acids. Per germline, CDR1 MNHEY and CDR2 SVGEGT. CDR3 nucleotides: TGTGCCAGCAGCCCAGGGGTGGAAATCGGGGAGCTGTTTTTT. Encoded protein: CASSPGVEIGELFF.

The gene calls are TRBV5-1 and TRBJ2-5, with D hard to call. The germline gives CDR1 SGHRS, CDR2 YFSETQ. There are 14 residues in the CDR3. V was clipped by 5 bases and J by 2 bases, with 13 bases between them. The DNA of the CDR3 is TGCGCCAGCAGTCGTGGGGTGAGGCAAGAGACCCAGTACTTC. Its protein product is CASSRGVRQETQYF.

A few counts support this clonotype. The genes are TRBV6-5 and TRBJ2-2; TRBD1 matches 9 bases. This CDR3 region has 15 residues. Germline-derived CDR1 and CDR2 are MNHEY and SVGAGI. V dropped 2 bases and J dropped 7; count of bases not matched to a gene: 5. The CDR3 sequence is CASSYRTGENGELFF. CDR3 nucleotide sequence: TGTGCCAGCAGTTACCGGACAGGGGAGAACGGGGAGCTGTTTTTT.

This clonotype was found many times. CDR3 amino acids: CASSLVEYGYTF. CDR3 in DNA: TGTGCCAGCAGTTTGGTAGAGTATGGCTACACCTTC. This sequence joins TRBV12-3 or TRBV12-4 and TRBJ1-2; D unclear. V was cut by 3 bases and J by 5 bases, with 7 bases left in between. This CDR3 has 12 residues.

This clonotype came up many times. This sequence joins TRBV15 and TRBJ2-5; D is unresolved. The length of the CDR3 is 14 residues. V was clipped by 0 bases and J by 5 bases, with 10 bases between them. Per germline, CDR1 LNHNV and CDR2 YYDKDF (reference sequence). The CDR3 DNA reads TGTGCCACCAGCAGAGATCCAGATGGCGAGACCCAGTACTTC. Its protein product is CATSRDPDGETQYF.

This clonotype has a count of ten or more. The chain combines TRBV6-1 with TRBJ2-5; no clear D. CDR3 length: 14 residues. CDR1 MNHNS and CDR2 SASEGT come from the germline V gene. V was trimmed by 1 base and J by 0 bases, leaving 6 bases between them. The CDR3 DNA is TGTGCCAGCAGTGAAGAAGTCTACCAAGAGACCCAGTACTTC. This encodes CASSEEVYQETQYF.

This clonotype was found many times. The chain carries TRBV6-4 and TRBJ2-2; tentatively, D is TRBD1 (5 bases). CDR1 is MRHNA, CDR2 SNTAGT, per germline. The CDR3 spans 18 residues. V shed 5 bases and J shed 1 base, with 20 bases lying between them. The CDR3 reads CASSHPPKGWGNTGELFF. Written as DNA, the CDR3 is TGTGCCAGCAGTCACCCGCCAAAGGGGTGGGGGAACACCGGGGAGCTGTTTTTT.

This clonotype was detected a few times. The chain combines TRBV3-1 with TRBJ2-7; unclear D gene. The CDR3 has 13 amino acids. The V gene lost 1 base and the J gene lost 4 bases, with 8 bases spanning the gap. Germline V gene lookup returns CDR1 LGHDT and CDR2 YNNKEL (reference sequence). CDR3 loop: CASSQVAPYEQYF. DNA for the CDR3: TGTGCCAGCAGCCAAGTTGCGCCATACGAGCAGTACTTC.

This clonotype was counted many times. V is TRBV19 and J is TRBJ2-7; TRBD1 matches at 9 bases. The CDR3 is made up of 14 amino acids. Germline assignment: CDR1 LNHDA and CDR2 SQIVND (reference sequence). Trimming cost V 9 bases and J 2 bases; bases outside gene matches: 8. As DNA, the CDR3 is TGTGCCAGCAGCACGGGACAGGGAGCCTACGAGCAGTACTTC. It yields the protein CASSTGQGAYEQYF. The whole variable domain, filled in from reference TRBV19 and TRBJ2-7, reads DGGITQSPKYLFRKEGQNVTLSCEQNLNHDAMYWYRQDPGQGLRLIYYSQIVNDFQKGDIAEGYSVSREKKESFPLTVTSAQKNPTAFYLCASSTGQGAYEQYFGPGTRLTVT.

This clonotype came up many times. V and J are TRBV5-1 and TRBJ1-5; D may be TRBD1 (6 bases). The CDR3 is 15 amino acids. V lost 1 base and J lost 6, with 14 bases in between. Germline V CDR1 and CDR2: SGHRS, YFSETQ. The CDR3 spells CASSLSEPRGQPQHF. The DNA for the CDR3 is TGCGCCAGCAGCTTGTCGGAACCCAGGGGTCAGCCCCAGCATTTT.

This clonotype was picked up many times. V is TRBV5-1 and J is TRBJ2-5; D is perhaps TRBD1 (5 bases). The CDR3 sequence is 15 residues long. The V end was cut by 4 bases, the J end by 0 bases, with 13 bases between. CDR1 SGHRS and CDR2 YFSETQ come from the germline V gene. This chain's CDR3 is CASSPQGQNQETQYF. The CDR3 region has the DNA TGCGCCAGCAGCCCCCAGGGCCAGAACCAAGAGACCCAGTACTTC. Full variable domain (outside the CDR3, taken from reference TRBV5-1 and TRBJ2-5): KAGVTQTPRYLIKTRGQQVTLSCSPISGHRSVSWYQQTPGQGLQFLFEYFSETQRNKGNFPGRFSGRQFSNSRSEMNVSTLELGDSALYLCASSPQGQNQETQYFGPGTRLLVL.

This clonotype showed up just once. The chain has TRBV6-5 and TRBJ2-7; TRBD2 matches at 13 bases. Germline loops: CDR1 MNHEY, CDR2 SVGAGI. CDR3 size: 16 residues. V lost 4 bases and J lost 4; bases outside the gene matches: 7. This chain's CDR3 is CASSLGLAGAEYEQYF. The CDR3 DNA is TGTGCCAGCAGTTTAGGACTAGCGGGAGCGGAGTACGAGCAGTACTTC.

This clonotype was observed at least ten times. The chain carries TRBV10-3 and TRBJ1-2; 8 positions agree with TRBD1. The CDR3 is made up of 13 amino acids. Germline assignment: CDR1 ENHRY and CDR2 SYGVKD. V lost 10 bases and J lost 8; bases outside the gene matches: 12. CDR3 nucleotide sequence: TGTGCCAACGGCCTGGACAGGGTTGGCGGCTACACCTTC. It translates to CANGLDRVGGYTF.

Remarks on this clonotype: This could be a read error, since a much larger clone is one nucleotide away. The chain employs TRBV9 and TRBJ1-3; no firm D call. This CDR3 comprises 14 residues. Germline V CDR1 and CDR2: SGDLS, YYNGEE. The chain's CDR3 is CASSVDSSGNTICF. The CDR3 DNA reads as TGTGCCAGCAGCGTAGACAGCTCTGGAAACACCATATGTTTT.